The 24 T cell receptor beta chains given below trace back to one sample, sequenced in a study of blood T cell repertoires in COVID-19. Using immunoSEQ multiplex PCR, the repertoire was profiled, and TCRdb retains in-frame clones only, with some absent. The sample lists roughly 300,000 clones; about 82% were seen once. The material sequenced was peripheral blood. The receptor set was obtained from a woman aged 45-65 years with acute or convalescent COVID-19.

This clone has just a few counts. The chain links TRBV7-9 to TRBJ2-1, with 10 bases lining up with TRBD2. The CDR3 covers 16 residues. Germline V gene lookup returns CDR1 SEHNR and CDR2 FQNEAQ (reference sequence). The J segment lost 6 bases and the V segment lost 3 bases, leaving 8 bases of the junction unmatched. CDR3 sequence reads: CASSFPSGRRANEQFF. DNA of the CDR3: TGTGCCAGCAGCTTCCCTAGCGGGAGAAGGGCCAATGAGCAGTTCTTC.

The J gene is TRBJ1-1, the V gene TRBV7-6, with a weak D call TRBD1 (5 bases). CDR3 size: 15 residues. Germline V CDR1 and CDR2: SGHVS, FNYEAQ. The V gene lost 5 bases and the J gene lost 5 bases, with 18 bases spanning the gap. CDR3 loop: CASSATRGSRTEAFF. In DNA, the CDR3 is TGTGCCAGCAGCGCGACGCGGGGGAGTAGGACTGAAGCTTTCTTT.

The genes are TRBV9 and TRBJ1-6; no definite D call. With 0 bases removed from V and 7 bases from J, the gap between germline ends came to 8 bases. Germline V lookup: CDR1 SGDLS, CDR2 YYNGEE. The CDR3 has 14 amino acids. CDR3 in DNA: TGTGCCAGCAGCGTAGCGGCTAGGAATTCACCCCTCCACTTT. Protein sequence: CASSVAARNSPLHF.

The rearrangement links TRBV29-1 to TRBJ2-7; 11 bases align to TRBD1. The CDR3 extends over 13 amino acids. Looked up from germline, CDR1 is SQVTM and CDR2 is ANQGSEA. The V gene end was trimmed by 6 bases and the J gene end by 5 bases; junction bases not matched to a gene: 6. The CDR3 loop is CSVRTGGVNEQYF. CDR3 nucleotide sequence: TGCAGCGTCCGGACAGGGGGCGTCAACGAGCAGTACTTC.

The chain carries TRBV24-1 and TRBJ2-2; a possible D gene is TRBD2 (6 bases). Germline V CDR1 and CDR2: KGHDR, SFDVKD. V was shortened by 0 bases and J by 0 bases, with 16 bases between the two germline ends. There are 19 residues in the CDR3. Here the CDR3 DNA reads TGTGCCACCAGTGATTTGCTGCCAGCGGGTGTAGCGAACACCGGGGAGCTGTTTTTT. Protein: CATSDLLPAGVANTGELFF.

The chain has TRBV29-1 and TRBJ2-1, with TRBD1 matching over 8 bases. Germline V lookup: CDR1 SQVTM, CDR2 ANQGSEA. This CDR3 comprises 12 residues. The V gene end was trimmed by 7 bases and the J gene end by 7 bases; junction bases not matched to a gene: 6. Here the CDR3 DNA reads TGCAGCGAAAGGACAGGGCGAAATGAGCAGTTCTTC. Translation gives CSERTGRNEQFF.

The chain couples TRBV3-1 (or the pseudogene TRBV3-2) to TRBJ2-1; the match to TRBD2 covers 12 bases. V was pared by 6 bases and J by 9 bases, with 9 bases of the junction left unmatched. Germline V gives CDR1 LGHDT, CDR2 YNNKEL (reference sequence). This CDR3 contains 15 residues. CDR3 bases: TGTGCCAGCAGGGTGACTAGCGGGAGTTTGTTTGAGCAGTTCTTC. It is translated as CASRVTSGSLFEQFF.

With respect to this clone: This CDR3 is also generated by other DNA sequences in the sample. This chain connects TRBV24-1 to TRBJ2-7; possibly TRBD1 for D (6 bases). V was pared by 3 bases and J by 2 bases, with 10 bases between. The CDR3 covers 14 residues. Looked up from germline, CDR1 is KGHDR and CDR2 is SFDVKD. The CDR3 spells CATSDPRGTYEQYF. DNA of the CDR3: TGTGCCACCAGTGATCCCAGGGGCACCTACGAGCAGTACTTC.

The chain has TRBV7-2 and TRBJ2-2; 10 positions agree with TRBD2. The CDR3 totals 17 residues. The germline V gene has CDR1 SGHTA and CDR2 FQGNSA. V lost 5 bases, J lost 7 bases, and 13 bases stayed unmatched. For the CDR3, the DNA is TGTGCCAGCAGCAGGGGGCCTAGCGGGAGTCTCGACGGGGAGCTGTTTTTT. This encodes CASSRGPSGSLDGELFF.

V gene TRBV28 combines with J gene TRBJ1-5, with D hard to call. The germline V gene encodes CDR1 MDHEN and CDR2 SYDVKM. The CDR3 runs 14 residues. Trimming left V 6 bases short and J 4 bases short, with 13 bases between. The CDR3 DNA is TGTGCCAGCAGCTTTGGACTGCTTAATCAGCCCCAGCATTTT. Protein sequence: CASSFGLLNQPQHF.

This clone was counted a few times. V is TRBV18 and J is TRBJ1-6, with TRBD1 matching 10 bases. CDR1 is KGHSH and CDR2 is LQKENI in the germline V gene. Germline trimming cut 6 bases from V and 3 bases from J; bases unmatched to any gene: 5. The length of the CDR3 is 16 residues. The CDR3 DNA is TGTGCCAGCTCGAGGACAGGGGGAATCTATAATTCACCCCTCCACTTT. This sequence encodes CASSRTGGIYNSPLHF.

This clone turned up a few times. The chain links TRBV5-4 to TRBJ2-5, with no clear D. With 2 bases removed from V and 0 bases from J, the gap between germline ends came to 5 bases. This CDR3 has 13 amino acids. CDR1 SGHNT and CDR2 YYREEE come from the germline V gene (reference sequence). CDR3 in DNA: TGTGCCAGCAGCTTCCAGGACCAAGAGACCCAGTACTTC. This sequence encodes CASSFQDQETQYF. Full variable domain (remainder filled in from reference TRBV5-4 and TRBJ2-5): ETGVTQSPTHLIKTRGQQVTLRCSSQSGHNTVSWYQQALGQGPQFIFQYYREEENGRGNFPPRFSGLQFPNYSSELNVNALELDDSALYLCASSFQDQETQYFGPGTRLLVL.

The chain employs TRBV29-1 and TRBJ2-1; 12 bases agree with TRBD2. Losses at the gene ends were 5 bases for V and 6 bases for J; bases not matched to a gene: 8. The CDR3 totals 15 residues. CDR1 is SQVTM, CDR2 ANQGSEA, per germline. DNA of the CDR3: TGCAGCGTTTCACCGACTAGCGGGAGAAGCAATGAGCAGTTCTTC. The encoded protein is CSVSPTSGRSNEQFF.

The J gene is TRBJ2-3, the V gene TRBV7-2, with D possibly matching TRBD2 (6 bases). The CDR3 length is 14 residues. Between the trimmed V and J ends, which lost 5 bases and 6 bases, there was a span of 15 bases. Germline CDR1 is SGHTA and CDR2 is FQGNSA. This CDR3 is CASSQMSGGDTQYF. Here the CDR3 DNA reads TGTGCCAGCAGCCAGATGAGTGGGGGGGATACGCAGTATTTT.

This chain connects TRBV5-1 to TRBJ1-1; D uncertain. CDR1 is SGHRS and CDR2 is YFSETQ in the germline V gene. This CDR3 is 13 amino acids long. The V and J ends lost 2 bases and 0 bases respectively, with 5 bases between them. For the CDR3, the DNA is TGCGCCAGCAGCTTTGCGGTGAACACTGAAGCTTTCTTT. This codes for CASSFAVNTEAFF.

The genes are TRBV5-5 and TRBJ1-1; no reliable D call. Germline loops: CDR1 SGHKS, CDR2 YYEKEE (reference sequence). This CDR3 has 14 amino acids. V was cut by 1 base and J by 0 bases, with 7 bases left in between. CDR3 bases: TGTGCCAGCAGCTTGACAGTGATGAACACTGAAGCTTTCTTT. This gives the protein CASSLTVMNTEAFF.

In nucleotides, the CDR3 is TGTGCCAGCAGCCAGACTAGCGGGTTAAACAATGAGCAGTTCTTC. This codes for CASSQTSGLNNEQFF. The chain is built from TRBV11-3 and TRBJ2-1, with TRBD2 identical over 10 bases. This CDR3 contains 15 residues. V shed 5 bases and J 5 bases; nucleotides not matched to a gene: 6. CDR1 is SGHNT, CDR2 YENEEA, per germline.

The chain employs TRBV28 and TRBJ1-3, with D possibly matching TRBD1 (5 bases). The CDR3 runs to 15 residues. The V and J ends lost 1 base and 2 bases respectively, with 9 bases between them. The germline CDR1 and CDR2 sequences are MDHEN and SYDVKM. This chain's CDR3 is CASSLSGRAGNTIYF. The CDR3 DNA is TGTGCCAGCAGTTTATCGGGCAGGGCTGGAAACACCATATATTTT.

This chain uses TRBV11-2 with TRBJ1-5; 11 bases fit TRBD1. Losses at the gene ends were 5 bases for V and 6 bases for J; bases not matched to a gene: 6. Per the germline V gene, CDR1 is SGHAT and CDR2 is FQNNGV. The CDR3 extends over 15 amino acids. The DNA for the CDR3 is TGTGCCAGCAGCGCCGGGACAGGGGGTTTTCAGCCCCAGCATTTT. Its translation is CASSAGTGGFQPQHF.

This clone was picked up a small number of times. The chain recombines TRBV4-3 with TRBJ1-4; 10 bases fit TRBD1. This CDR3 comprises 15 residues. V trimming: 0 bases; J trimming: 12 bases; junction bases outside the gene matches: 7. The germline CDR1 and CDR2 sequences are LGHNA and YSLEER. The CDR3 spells CASSQESGQGVELFF. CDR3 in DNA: TGCGCCAGCAGCCAAGAATCAGGACAGGGGGTAGAACTGTTTTTT.

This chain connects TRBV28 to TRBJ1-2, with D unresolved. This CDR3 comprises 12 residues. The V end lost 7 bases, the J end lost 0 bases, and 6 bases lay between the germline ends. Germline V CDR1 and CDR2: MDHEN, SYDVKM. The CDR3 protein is CASTGTNYGYTF. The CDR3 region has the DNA TGTGCCAGCACCGGTACTAACTATGGCTACACCTTC.

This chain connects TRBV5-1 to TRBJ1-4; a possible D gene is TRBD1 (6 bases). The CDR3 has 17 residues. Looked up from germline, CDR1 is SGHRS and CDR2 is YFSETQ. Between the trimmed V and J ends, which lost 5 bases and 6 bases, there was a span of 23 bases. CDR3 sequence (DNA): TGCGCCAGCAGTCCGGACAGATTGGGGTTTGGATATGAAAAACTGTTTTTT. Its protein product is CASSPDRLGFGYEKLFF.

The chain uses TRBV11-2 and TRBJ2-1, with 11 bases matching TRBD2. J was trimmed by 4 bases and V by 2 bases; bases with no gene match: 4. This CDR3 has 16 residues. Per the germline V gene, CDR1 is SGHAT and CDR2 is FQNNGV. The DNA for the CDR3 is TGTGCCAGCAGCTTACCCTTAGCGGGAGGGTACAATGAGCAGTTCTTC. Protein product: CASSLPLAGGYNEQFF.

CDR3 residues: CASSPGSPGYEQYF. The CDR3 nucleotides are TGCGCCAGCAGCCCAGGATCCCCGGGGTACGAGCAGTACTTC. J is TRBJ2-7 and V is TRBV4-1; possibly TRBD2 for D (5 bases). The V end lost 4 bases, the J end lost 4 bases, and 14 bases lay between the germline ends. Germline assignment: CDR1 MGHRA and CDR2 YSYEKL. CDR3 length equals 14 residues.